Presented here are 10 T cell receptor beta chains from one specimen sequenced in a study of Ad26.COV2.S vaccination and SARS-CoV-2 variants. Noted treatment: approximately 18 received Ad26.COV2.S at low or high dose, single or two shots; roughly 5 received placebo; per-sample allocation not given. Following the first vaccine or placebo injection, samples were taken on day 63. The protocol was immunoSEQ multiplex PCR, while the TCRdb copy is restricted to in-frame clones and leaves out a portion. The sample consists of around 320,000 clones, about 85% of them appearing once. The sequencing here drew on peripheral blood, taken in a trial of Ad26.COV2.S vaccine versus placebo. The receptors shown here come from a person aged 18 to 65 who received the Ad26.COV2.S COVID-19 vaccine or a placebo.

The chain has TRBV2 and TRBJ2-5, with D perhaps TRBD1 (5 bases). From germline, CDR1 is SNHLY and CDR2 FYNNEI. Deletions cut 6 bases from V and 5 bases from J, with 7 bases between. The CDR3 is made up of 11 amino acids. CDR3 DNA sequence: TGTGCCAGCAGAAGGGGCGAGACCCAGTACTTC. Its protein is CASRRGETQYF. The complete variable domain, with remaining parts taken from reference TRBV2 and TRBJ2-5, reads EPEVTQTPSHQVTQMGQEVILRCVPISNHLYFYWYRQILGQKVEFLVSFYNNEISEKSEIFDDQFSVERPDGSNFTLKIRSTKLEDSAMYFCASRRGETQYFGPGTRLLVL.

This sequence joins TRBV2 and TRBJ1-6; D unclear. The germline V gene encodes CDR1 SNHLY and CDR2 FYNNEI. V shed 10 bases and J shed 0 bases, with 16 bases lying between them. The CDR3 runs to 16 residues. As DNA, the CDR3 is TGTGCCACGACGTCCGATATTAGCTCCTATAATTCACCCCTCCACTTT. This translates into CATTSDISSYNSPLHF.

Only one count was recorded for this clone. The chain couples TRBV5-1 to TRBJ1-1; no definite D call. Per germline, CDR1 SGHRS and CDR2 YFSETQ. This CDR3 is built from 17 residues. V was trimmed by 0 bases and J by 1 base, leaving 16 bases between them. CDR3 protein: CASSLALGLTANTEAFF. The CDR3 region has the DNA TGCGCCAGCAGCTTGGCCTTGGGATTAACCGCGAACACTGAAGCTTTCTTT.

In its sample, this clone was seen once. This sequence joins TRBV7-9 and TRBJ1-2, with D perhaps matching TRBD1 (5 bases). The CDR3 length is 14 residues. Deletions cut 3 bases from V and 3 bases from J, with 11 bases between. Germline V CDR1 and CDR2: SEHNR, FQNEAQ (reference sequence). This chain's CDR3 is CASSLGGDYYGYTF. CDR3 bases: TGTGCCAGCAGCTTGGGAGGGGACTACTATGGCTACACCTTC.

In its sample, this clone was seen a few times. The V call is TRBV18, the J call TRBJ1-1, with D maybe TRBD1 (5 bases). The germline CDR1 and CDR2 sequences are KGHSH and LQKENI. CDR3 size: 14 residues. Trimming cost V 4 bases and J 1 base, with 10 bases left between them. The CDR3 nucleotides are TGTGCCAGCTCACTCCTGGGGGGGAACACTGAAGCTTTCTTT. This gives the protein CASSLLGGNTEAFF.

The chain combines TRBV11-2 with TRBJ2-3; D possibly corresponds to TRBD1 (5 bases). The CDR3 has 15 residues. Per germline, CDR1 SGHAT and CDR2 FQNNGV. V lost 5 bases and J lost 1, with 13 bases in between. In DNA, the CDR3 is TGTGCCAGCAGCCGGCAGGGTTTACGCACAGATACGCAGTATTTT. This sequence encodes CASSRQGLRTDTQYF.

The rearrangement uses TRBV12-3 or TRBV12-4 and TRBJ1-5; maybe TRBD1 (6 bases). The CDR3 runs 12 residues. V lost 5 bases, J lost 11 bases, and 13 bases lay in between. CDR3 loop: CASSPRGGSQHF. The CDR3 DNA follows: TGTGCCAGCAGTCCGAGGGGGGGTTCCCAGCATTTT.

As to this clone: Germline and junction disagree at one end, which may indicate a read error. The chain couples TRBV6-5 to TRBJ1-2; D might be TRBD1 (5 bases). There are 15 residues in the CDR3. Germline V gene data show CDR1 as MNHEY and CDR2 as SVGAGI. The chain's CDR3 is CASSYGGNSNYGYTF. CDR3 DNA sequence: TGTGCCAGCAGTTACGGGGGGAACTCTAACTATGGCTACACCTTT.

In this sample, this clone turned up a few times. This sequence joins TRBV9 and TRBJ1-2, with D unresolved. The length of the CDR3 is 13 residues. With 0 bases removed from V and 3 bases from J, the gap between germline ends came to 6 bases. Germline loops: CDR1 SGDLS, CDR2 YYNGEE. The CDR3 nucleotides are TGTGCCAGCAGCGTAGATGGGTACTATGGCTACACCTTC. This translates into CASSVDGYYGYTF.

The genes are TRBV7-9 and TRBJ1-4, with D possibly being TRBD1 (5 bases). This CDR3 comprises 15 residues. Germline CDR1 SEHNR, CDR2 FQNEAQ (reference sequence). V was shortened by 4 bases and J by 4 bases, with 13 bases between the two germline ends. In DNA, the CDR3 is TGTGCCAGCAGCTACCGGGGTGGGGGTAATGAAAAACTGTTTTTT. It translates to CASSYRGGGNEKLFF. The full variable domain, rest sourced from reference TRBV7-9 and TRBJ1-4, is DTGVSQNPRHKITKRGQNVTFRCDPISEHNRLYWYRQTLGQGPEFLTYFQNEAQLEKSRLLSDRFSAERPKGSFSTLEIQRTEQGDSAMYLCASSYRGGGNEKLFFGSGTQLSVL.